A single T cell receptor (beta chain) is shown here with its context. Recruits, aged about 18 to 89 years, lived in 20 to 30 US areas. Membership in each cohort depended on participant-reported clinical history. These data come from a study of blood T cell repertoires in COVID-19. TCRdb's table, derived via immunoSEQ multiplex PCR, lists solely in-frame clones and lacks some. The sample records around 180,000 clones, approximately 92% being singletons. Sequencing was performed on PBMCs or T cells enriched from blood (not recorded which). This clonotype originated in a woman aged 40 to 50 with acute COVID-19.

This chain's CDR3 is CASSSGLSYEQYF. In DNA form, the CDR3 reads TGTGCCAGCAGCTCGGGACTAAGCTACGAGCAGTACTTC. The V gene is TRBV7-2, the J gene TRBJ2-7; 7 bases are a match to TRBD2. Germline values: CDR1 SGHTA, CDR2 FQGNSA. The V and J ends lost 4 bases and 3 bases, in that order; junction bases with no gene match: 3. The CDR3 runs 13 residues. The complete variable domain, with remaining parts taken from reference TRBV7-2 and TRBJ2-7, reads GAGVSQSPSNKVTEKGKDVELRCDPISGHTALYWYRQSLGQGLEFLIYFQGNSAPDKSGLPSDRFSAERTGGSVSTLTIQRTQQEDSAVYLCASSSGLSYEQYFGPGTRLTVT.